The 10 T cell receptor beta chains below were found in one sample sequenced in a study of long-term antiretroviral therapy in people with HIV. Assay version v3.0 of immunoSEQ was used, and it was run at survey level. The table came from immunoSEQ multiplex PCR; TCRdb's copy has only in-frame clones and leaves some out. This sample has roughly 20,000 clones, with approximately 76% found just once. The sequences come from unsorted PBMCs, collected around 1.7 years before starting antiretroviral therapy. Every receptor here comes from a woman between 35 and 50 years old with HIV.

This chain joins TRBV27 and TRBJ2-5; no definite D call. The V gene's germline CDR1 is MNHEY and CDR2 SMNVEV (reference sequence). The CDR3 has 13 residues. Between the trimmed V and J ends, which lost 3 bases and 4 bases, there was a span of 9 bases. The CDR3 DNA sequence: TGTGCCAGCAGTTTCGCCAGAAGAGAGACCCAGTACTTC. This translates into CASSFARRETQYF.

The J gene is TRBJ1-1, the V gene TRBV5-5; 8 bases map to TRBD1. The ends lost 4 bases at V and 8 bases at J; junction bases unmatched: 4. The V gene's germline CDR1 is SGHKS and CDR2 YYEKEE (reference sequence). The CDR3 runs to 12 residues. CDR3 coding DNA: TGTGCCAGCAGCGTCCGGACAGGGGAAGCTTTCTTT. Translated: CASSVRTGEAFF.

For the CDR3, the DNA is TGTGCCAGCAGGCCACACGGACACAATGAGCAGTTCTTC. Its translation is CASRPHGHNEQFF. The chain employs TRBV6-5 and TRBJ2-1; no reliable D call. The germline CDR1 and CDR2 sequences are MNHEY and SVGAGI. V lost 6 bases to trimming and J lost 5 bases, with 11 bases between them. The CDR3 totals 13 residues.

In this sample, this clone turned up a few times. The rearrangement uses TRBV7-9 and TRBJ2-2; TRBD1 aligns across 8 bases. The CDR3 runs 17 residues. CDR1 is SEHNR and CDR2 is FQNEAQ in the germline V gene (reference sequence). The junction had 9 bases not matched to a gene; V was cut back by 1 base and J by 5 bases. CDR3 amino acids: CASSLGGQGPATGELFF. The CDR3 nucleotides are TGTGCCAGCAGCTTAGGAGGACAGGGCCCGGCGACCGGGGAGCTGTTTTTT.

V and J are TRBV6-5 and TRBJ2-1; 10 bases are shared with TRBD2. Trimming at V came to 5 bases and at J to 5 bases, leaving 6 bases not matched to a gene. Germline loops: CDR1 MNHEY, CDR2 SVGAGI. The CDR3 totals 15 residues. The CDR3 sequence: CASSTYGLADNEQFF. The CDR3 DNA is TGTGCCAGCAGTACGTACGGACTAGCGGACAATGAGCAGTTCTTC.

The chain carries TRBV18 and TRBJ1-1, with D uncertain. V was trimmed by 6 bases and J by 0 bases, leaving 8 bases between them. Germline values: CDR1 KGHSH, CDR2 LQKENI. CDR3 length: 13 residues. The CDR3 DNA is TGTGCCAGCTCCCCAGATATGAACACTGAAGCTTTCTTT. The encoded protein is CASSPDMNTEAFF.

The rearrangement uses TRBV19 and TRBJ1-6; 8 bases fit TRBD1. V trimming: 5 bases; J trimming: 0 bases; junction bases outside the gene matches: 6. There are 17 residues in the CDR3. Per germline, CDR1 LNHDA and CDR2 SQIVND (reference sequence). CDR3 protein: CASSADRASSYNSPLHF. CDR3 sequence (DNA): TGTGCCAGTAGTGCGGACAGGGCAAGCTCCTATAATTCACCCCTCCACTTT. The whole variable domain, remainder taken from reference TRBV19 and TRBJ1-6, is DGGITQSPKYLFRKEGQNVTLSCEQNLNHDAMYWYRQDPGQGLRLIYYSQIVNDFQKGDIAEGYSVSREKKESFPLTVTSAQKNPTAFYLCASSADRASSYNSPLHFGNGTRLTVT.

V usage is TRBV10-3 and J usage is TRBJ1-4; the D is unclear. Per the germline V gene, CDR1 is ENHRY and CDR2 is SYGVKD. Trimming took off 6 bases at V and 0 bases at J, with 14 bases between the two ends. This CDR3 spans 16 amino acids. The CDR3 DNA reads TGTGCCATCAGCCAAGGACCTGTCACAACTAATGAAAAACTGTTTTTT. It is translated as CAISQGPVTTNEKLFF.

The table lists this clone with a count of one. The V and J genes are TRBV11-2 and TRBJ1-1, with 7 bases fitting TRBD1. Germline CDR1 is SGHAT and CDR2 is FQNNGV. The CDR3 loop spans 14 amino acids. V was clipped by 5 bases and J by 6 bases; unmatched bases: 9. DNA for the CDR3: TGTGCCAGCAGCCCAGGGGGGGCTAAGGCTGAAGCTTTCTTT. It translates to CASSPGGAKAEAFF.

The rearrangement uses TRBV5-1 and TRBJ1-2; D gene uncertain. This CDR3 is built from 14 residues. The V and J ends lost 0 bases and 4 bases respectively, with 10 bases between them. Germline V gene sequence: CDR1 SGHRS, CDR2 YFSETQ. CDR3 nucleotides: TGCGCCAGCAGCTTGGATCCAGCGACCTATGGCTACACCTTC. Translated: CASSLDPATYGYTF.